This T cell receptor (beta chain) was captured in a study of cytomegalovirus exposure and HLA in healthy donors. Study results and limitations: In the analysis, some V segments, TRBV6-2 and TRBV6-3 included, were excluded as indistinguishable.

V trimming: 1 base; J trimming: 8 bases; junction bases outside the gene matches: 4. Per the germline V gene, CDR1 is MGHRA and CDR2 is YSYEKL. This CDR3 region has 14 residues. This clone appeared once. Its antigen is not identified. With 60 Vbeta and 13 Jbeta primers, the PCR was carried out. Here immunoSEQ multiplex PCR was the method, and the copy in TCRdb shows in-frame clones only, minus some. The table records around 37,000 clones, 82% of them present only once. V gene TRBV4-1 combines with J gene TRBJ2-1; 8 nucleotides match TRBD2. Material: PBMCs. The receptor was derived from a woman between 18 and 29 years old in good health and CMV-seropositive. The CDR3 spells CASSQGLASYEQFF. CDR3 in DNA: TGCGCCAGCAGCCAAGGACTAGCGTCCTATGAGCAGTTCTTC.